These 8 T cell receptor beta chains share one sample of origin, sequenced in a study of blood T cell repertoires in COVID-19. Data came from immunoSEQ multiplex PCR; TCRdb stores just in-frame clones and leaves some out. The data contain about 100,000 clones, approximately 86% of them singletons. The sequenced material came from peripheral blood. These receptors all stem from a human donor in a cohort sampled during active COVID-19.

The J gene is TRBJ2-3, the V gene TRBV27, with D hard to call. The length of the CDR3 is 16 residues. The germline V gene encodes CDR1 MNHEY and CDR2 SMNVEV (reference sequence). V lost 2 bases to trimming and J lost 0 bases, with 12 bases between them. CDR3 nucleotide sequence: TGTGCCAGCAGTTTAGATCCCAGGCCTAGCACAGATACGCAGTATTTT. Residues: CASSLDPRPSTDTQYF.

The chain links TRBV7-6 to TRBJ2-1; 11 bases match TRBD2. The germline gives CDR1 SGHVS, CDR2 FNYEAQ. V was pared by 3 bases and J by 3 bases, with 4 bases of the junction left unmatched. The CDR3 contains 16 residues. This chain's CDR3 is CASSLLAGGLYNEQFF. The CDR3 DNA is TGTGCCAGCAGCTTGCTAGCGGGAGGTCTCTACAATGAGCAGTTCTTC.

This chain uses TRBV30 with TRBJ2-2; D gene uncertain. V was cut by 3 bases and J by 8 bases, with 10 bases left in between. CDR3 length: 12 residues. Germline values: CDR1 GTSNPN, CDR2 SVGIG (reference sequence). The CDR3 sequence is CAWRSDPGELFF. CDR3 DNA sequence: TGTGCCTGGAGGAGCGACCCAGGGGAGCTGTTTTTT. Full variable domain (outside the CDR3, taken from reference TRBV30 and TRBJ2-2): SQTIHQWPATLVQPVGSPLSLECTVEGTSNPNLYWYRQAAGRGLQLLFYSVGIGQISSEVPQNLSASRPQDRQFILSSKKLLLSDSGFYLCAWRSDPGELFFGEGSRLTVL.

This rearrangement joins TRBV19 to TRBJ2-4; maybe TRBD1 (6 bases). The germline V gene encodes CDR1 LNHDA and CDR2 SQIVND (reference sequence). CDR3 size: 13 residues. Trimming took 6 bases from V and 9 from J, leaving 15 bases between them. Here the CDR3 DNA reads TGTGCCAGTAGCCCTACAGGGACGGGCATTCAGTACTTC. Protein product: CASSPTGTGIQYF.

This clone was observed a handful of times. The chain is built from TRBV9 and TRBJ2-7, with TRBD1 as a possible D gene (5 bases). Germline-derived CDR1 and CDR2 are SGDLS and YYNGEE. The V and J ends lost 0 bases and 2 bases respectively, with 9 bases between them. The CDR3 has 14 amino acids. CDR3 sequence: CASSVDAGPYEQYF. Here the CDR3 DNA reads TGTGCCAGCAGCGTAGATGCAGGGCCCTACGAGCAGTACTTC.

The CDR3 region has the DNA TGTGCCAGCAGCGTTTCGCTCAGAGAGACCCAGTACTTC. Translated, it gives CASSVSLRETQYF. The V call is TRBV9, the J call TRBJ2-5; no clear D gene. Germline V gene data show CDR1 as SGDLS and CDR2 as YYNGEE. The CDR3 is 13 amino acids. V was clipped by 2 bases and J by 4 bases, with 9 bases between them.

V is TRBV28 and J is TRBJ2-7; no definite D call. CDR1 and CDR2 from the germline V gene are MDHEN and SYDVKM. V dropped 3 bases and J dropped 4 bases, with 10 bases sitting between them. This CDR3 contains 13 residues. Written as DNA, the CDR3 is TGTGCCAGCAGTTTCAACCCGACTTACGAGCAGTACTTC. Amino acid sequence: CASSFNPTYEQYF. The complete variable domain, with remaining parts taken from reference TRBV28 and TRBJ2-7, reads DVKVTQSSRYLVKRTGEKVFLECVQDMDHENMFWYRQDPGLGLRLIYFSYDVKMKEKGDIPEGYSVSREKKERFSLILESASTNQTSMYLCASSFNPTYEQYFGPGTRLTVT.

The chain links TRBV3-1 (or the pseudogene TRBV3-2) to TRBJ1-2, with TRBD1 as a possible D gene (5 bases). Deletions cut 3 bases from V and 4 bases from J, with 12 bases between. CDR1 is LGHDT and CDR2 is YNNKEL in the germline V gene (reference sequence). This CDR3 spans 14 amino acids. CDR3 nucleotides: TGTGCCAGCAGCCAGCTCCAGGGTCTCTATGGCTACACCTTC. It specifies CASSQLQGLYGYTF.